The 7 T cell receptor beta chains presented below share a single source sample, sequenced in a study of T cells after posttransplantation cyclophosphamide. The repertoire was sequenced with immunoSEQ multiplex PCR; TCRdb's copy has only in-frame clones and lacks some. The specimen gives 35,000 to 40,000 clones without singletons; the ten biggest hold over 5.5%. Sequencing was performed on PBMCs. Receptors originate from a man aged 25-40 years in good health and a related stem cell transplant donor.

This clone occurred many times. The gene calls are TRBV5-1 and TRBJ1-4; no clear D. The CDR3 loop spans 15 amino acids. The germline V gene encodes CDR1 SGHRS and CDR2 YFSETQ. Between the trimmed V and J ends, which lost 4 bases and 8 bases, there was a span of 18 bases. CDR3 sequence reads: CASSPAGLPAEKLFF. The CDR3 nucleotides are TGCGCCAGCAGCCCCGCCGGACTGCCGGCCGAAAAACTGTTTTTT.

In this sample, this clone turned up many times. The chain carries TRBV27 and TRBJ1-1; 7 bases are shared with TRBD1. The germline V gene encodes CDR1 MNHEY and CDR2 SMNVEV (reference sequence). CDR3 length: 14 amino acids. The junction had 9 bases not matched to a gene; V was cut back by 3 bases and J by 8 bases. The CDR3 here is CASSFRQGGVEAFF. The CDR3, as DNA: TGTGCCAGCAGTTTCAGACAGGGAGGGGTCGAAGCTTTCTTT.

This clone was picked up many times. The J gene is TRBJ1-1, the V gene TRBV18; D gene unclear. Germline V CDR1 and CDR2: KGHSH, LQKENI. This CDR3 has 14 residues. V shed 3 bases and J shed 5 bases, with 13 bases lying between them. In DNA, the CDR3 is TGTGCCAGCTCACCCCCGAGCATGAGTACTGAAGCTTTCTTT. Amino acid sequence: CASSPPSMSTEAFF.

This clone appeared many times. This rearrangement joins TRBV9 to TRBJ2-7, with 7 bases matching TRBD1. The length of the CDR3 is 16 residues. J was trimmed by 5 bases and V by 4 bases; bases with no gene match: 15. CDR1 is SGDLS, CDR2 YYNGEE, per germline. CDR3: CASSRISTTGNHEQYF. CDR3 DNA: TGTGCCAGCAGCCGTATTTCCACGACAGGGAACCACGAGCAGTACTTC.

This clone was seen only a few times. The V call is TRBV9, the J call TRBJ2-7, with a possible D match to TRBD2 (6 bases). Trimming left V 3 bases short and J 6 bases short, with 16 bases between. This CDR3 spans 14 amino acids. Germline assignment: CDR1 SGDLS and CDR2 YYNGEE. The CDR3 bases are TGTGCCAGCAGCGAGTCAGGTCAGGAGGGCGAGCAGTACTTC. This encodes CASSESGQEGEQYF.

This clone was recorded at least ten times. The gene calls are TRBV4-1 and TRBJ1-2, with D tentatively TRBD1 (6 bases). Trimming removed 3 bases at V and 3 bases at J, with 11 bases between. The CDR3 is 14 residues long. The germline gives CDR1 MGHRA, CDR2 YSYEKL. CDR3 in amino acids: CASSHRTVDYGYTF. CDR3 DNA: TGCGCCAGCAGCCATAGGACAGTGGACTATGGCTACACCTTC.

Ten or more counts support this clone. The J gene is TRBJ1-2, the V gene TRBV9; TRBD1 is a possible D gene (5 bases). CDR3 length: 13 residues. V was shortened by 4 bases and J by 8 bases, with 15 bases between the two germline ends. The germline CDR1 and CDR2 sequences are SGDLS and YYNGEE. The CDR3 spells CASSSGVGGGYTF. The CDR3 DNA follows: TGTGCCAGCAGCTCCGGCGTCGGGGGAGGCTACACCTTC.